This T cell receptor beta chain comes out of a study of T cell responses to AZD1222 COVID-19 vaccine. Study as a whole: Second doses at about 4 or about 12 weeks were pooled.

On this clone itself: Its antigen remains unknown.

Unmatched junction bases numbered 9, after V lost 8 bases and J lost 3 bases. Germline V lookup: CDR1 SEHNR, CDR2 FQNEAQ (reference sequence). CDR3 length: 16 amino acids. Study results and caveats: Among the donors, most were white British and more were female, and clonal diversity was possibly underestimated. An increase in Spike-specific TCR breadth and depth was observed after two AZD1222 doses.

The repertoire was sequenced with immunoSEQ multiplex PCR; TCRdb's copy has only in-frame clones and lacks some. The repertoire holds about 210,000 clones, with around 94% as singletons. The V gene is TRBV7-9, the J gene TRBJ2-2; 10 bases agree with TRBD1. The receptor was derived from an adult in good health. Here the sequenced sample was peripheral blood, taken on day 0 of AZD1222 vaccination. The CDR3 DNA sequence: TGTGCCAGCCGACCGGACAGGGGGTCTCACACCGGGGAGCTGTTTTTT. The encoded protein is CASRPDRGSHTGELFF.